Shown below are 10 T cell receptor beta chains from a single sample sequenced in a study of identical twins. MiXCR, applied by TCRdb to the 5' RACE reads, yields one record per CDR3 protein. The sample lists 510,000 or so distinct CDR3 sequences; 12% to 15% were seen once. These data were also filed under a second study, of yellow fever vaccine responses in identical twins.

The sequencing sample was made of CD4+ T cells sorted from blood. The source is a woman younger than 35 in good health.

This clonotype was seen a few times. J is TRBJ2-7 and V is TRBV20-1, with 10 bases fitting TRBD2. The V and J ends lost 5 bases and 1 base, in that order; junction bases with no gene match: 5. Per germline, CDR1 DFQATT and CDR2 SNEGSKA (reference sequence). The CDR3 length is 14 residues. The CDR3 reads CSALGLAVSYEQYF. CDR3 nucleotides: TGCAGTGCTCTAGGACTAGCGGTTTCCTACGAGCAGTACTTC.

The chain combines TRBV7-9 with TRBJ2-1; TRBD2 might be the D (5 bases). The CDR3 loop spans 15 amino acids. Germline assignment: CDR1 SEHNR and CDR2 FQNEAQ (reference sequence). The V end was cut by 2 bases, the J end by 7 bases, with 15 bases between. This CDR3 is CASSLFLSEGNEQFF. The CDR3 region has the DNA TGTGCCAGCAGCTTATTTCTATCTGAGGGAAATGAGCAGTTCTTC.

This clonotype was found a few times. The rearrangement uses TRBV5-1 and TRBJ2-7; 9 bases map to TRBD1. Germline-derived CDR1 and CDR2 are SGHRS and YFSETQ. V was pared by 1 base and J by 3 bases, with 5 bases of the junction left unmatched. The CDR3 has 15 amino acids. CDR3 in DNA: TGCGCCAGCAGCTTGTGGGCGGGACAGGGCTACGAGCAGTACTTC. Protein sequence: CASSLWAGQGYEQYF.

A few counts support this clonotype. V is TRBV5-6 and J is TRBJ2-3; TRBD1 is a possible D gene (6 bases). V was shortened by 1 base and J by 0 bases, with 12 bases between the two germline ends. Germline values: CDR1 SGHDT, CDR2 YYEEEE. This CDR3 comprises 16 residues. For the CDR3, the DNA is TGTGCCAGCAGCTTGTATGGACAGCATAGCACAGATACGCAGTATTTT. It is translated as CASSLYGQHSTDTQYF.

This clonotype showed up many times. The rearrangement joins TRBV20-1 to TRBJ2-3; D is uncertain. The CDR3 has 16 residues. The germline V gene has CDR1 DFQATT and CDR2 SNEGSKA (reference sequence). Trimming stripped 1 base from V and 0 bases from J, with 14 bases between. CDR3 protein: CSARAGPSTSTDTQYF. The CDR3 nucleotides are TGCAGTGCTAGAGCAGGTCCTTCGACTAGCACAGATACGCAGTATTTT.

This clonotype was detected only a few times. The V and J genes are TRBV20-1 and TRBJ2-3; maybe TRBD2 (6 bases). V was trimmed by 7 bases and J by 6 bases, leaving 11 bases between them. Germline V gives CDR1 DFQATT, CDR2 SNEGSKA (reference sequence). The CDR3 runs to 11 residues. In DNA, the CDR3 is TGCAGTGGAGGGACTCGGGATACGCAGTATTTT. Its protein product is CSGGTRDTQYF.

The chain employs TRBV10-3 and TRBJ2-1; 7 bases match TRBD2. In germline, CDR1 is ENHRY, CDR2 SYGVKD. This CDR3 is built from 16 residues. Unmatched junction bases numbered 5, after V lost 2 bases and J lost 1 base. The CDR3 spells CAISESGKASYNEQFF. The CDR3, as DNA: TGTGCCATCAGTGAGAGCGGGAAGGCTTCCTACAATGAGCAGTTCTTC.

This clonotype occurred many times. The chain couples TRBV5-1 to TRBJ2-3; tentatively, D is TRBD2 (5 bases). Trimming took 5 bases from V and 2 from J, leaving 9 bases between them. The germline CDR1 and CDR2 sequences are SGHRS and YFSETQ. This CDR3 is built from 13 residues. The CDR3: CASSFRDTDTQYF. Here the CDR3 DNA reads TGCGCCAGCAGTTTTCGGGACACAGATACGCAGTATTTT.

The chain links TRBV24-1 to TRBJ2-3; the D call may be TRBD1 or TRBD2 (5 bases each). The germline gives CDR1 KGHDR, CDR2 SFDVKD. This CDR3 spans 16 amino acids. The ends were cut back, 4 bases at V and 1 base at J, with 14 bases in the middle. DNA for the CDR3: TGTGCCACCAGTGACCCACGAGGGGATGGCACAGATACGCAGTATTTT. Translating gives CATSDPRGDGTDTQYF.

The rearrangement links TRBV11-2 to TRBJ2-5, with a possible D match to TRBD1 (6 bases). V lost 4 bases to trimming and J lost 2 bases, with 14 bases between them. CDR3 length: 15 amino acids. Germline V gene sequence: CDR1 SGHAT, CDR2 FQNNGV. The CDR3 reads CASSSSGQLQETQYF. In DNA form, the CDR3 reads TGTGCCAGCAGCTCTTCAGGACAGCTTCAAGAGACCCAGTACTTC.